This T cell receptor beta chain was profiled in a study of blood T cell repertoires in COVID-19. In the study overall: Sources were T cells, B-cell-depleted T cells, or PBMCs; the material itself was cDNA or gDNA.

In the source study's methods: Estimated nucleated cell counts came from reference gene primer amplification. The repertoire was sequenced with immunoSEQ multiplex PCR; TCRdb's copy has only in-frame clones and lacks some. For V, J and clone size, that table is used; D and trimming come from the DNA. Here the sample spans about 190,000 clones, about 84% being singletons. V lost 4 bases, J lost 2 bases, and 9 bases lay in between. CDR3 length: 14 amino acids. In germline, CDR1 is MDHEN, CDR2 SYDVKM. The chain couples TRBV28 to TRBJ1-5; tentatively, D is TRBD1 (6 bases). The material sequenced was peripheral blood. The sequence derives from a woman in her 30s with acute or convalescent COVID-19. The CDR3: CASSSRQGNQPQHF. CDR3 bases: TGTGCCAGCAGTTCCCGACAGGGCAATCAGCCCCAGCATTTT.